The 8 T cell receptor beta chains reported below all come from one sample, sequenced in a study of CD8 T cells in Susac syndrome. Random hexamers were used to reverse transcribe an amount of about 0.5 to 1 ug RNA. TCRdb analysed the immunoSEQ multiplex PCR reads with MiXCR anew, one entry per CDR3 protein. Here the sample spans roughly 190,000 distinct CDR3 sequences, about 94% being singletons. Sequencing was carried out using CD4+ T cells from PBMCs. The receptors were gathered from a human donor in good health.

V usage is TRBV2 and J usage is TRBJ1-2; TRBD1 is a possible D gene (6 bases). With 2 bases removed from V and 6 bases from J, the gap between germline ends came to 10 bases. Germline CDR1 reads SNHLY; CDR2 reads FYNNEI. The CDR3 is 13 amino acids. Here the CDR3 DNA reads TGTGCCAGCAGTGAAACAGGGCTCGATGGCTACACCTTC. This gives the protein CASSETGLDGYTF.

This clonotype appeared once. This sequence joins TRBV11-3 and TRBJ2-2, with D unclear. This CDR3 has 14 amino acids. V lost 5 bases, J lost 4 bases, and 11 bases lay in between. CDR1 is SGHNT and CDR2 is YENEEA in the germline V gene. CDR3 in amino acids: CASSLAASTGELFF. CDR3 coding DNA: TGTGCCAGCAGCCTTGCAGCGAGCACCGGGGAGCTGTTTTTT.

This clonotype was observed once. CDR3 bases: TGTGCCAGCGGTTCGTACAGGCCGAACACTGAAGCTTTCTTT. It yields the protein CASGSYRPNTEAFF. J is TRBJ1-1 and V is TRBV6-1, with D maybe TRBD1 (5 bases). Germline V gene sequence: CDR1 MNHNS, CDR2 SASEGT. The V and J ends lost 8 bases and 1 base respectively, with 14 bases between them. There are 14 residues in the CDR3.

The V gene is TRBV7-6, the J gene TRBJ2-2; TRBD2 agrees at 11 bases. The V and J ends lost 7 bases and 8 bases, in that order; junction bases with no gene match: 12. The CDR3 is made up of 16 amino acids. Germline CDR1 and CDR2: SGHVS and FNYEAQ. Here the CDR3 DNA reads TGTGCCAGCAACCCTCTAGCGGGGGGTCTGAGGGGGGAGCTGTTTTTT. This translates into CASNPLAGGLRGELFF. The entire variable domain, with the rest obtained from reference TRBV7-6 and TRBJ2-2, is as follows: GAGVSQSPRYKVTKRGQDVALRCDPISGHVSLYWYRQALGQGPEFLTYFNYEAQQDKSGLPNDRFSAERPEGSISTLTIQRTEQRDSAMYRCASNPLAGGLRGELFFGEGSRLTVL.

The chain employs TRBV3-1 and TRBJ2-1; 15 positions agree with TRBD2. This CDR3 contains 16 residues. J gave up 7 bases and V 1 base, and 2 bases lay outside the gene matches. Per the germline V gene, CDR1 is LGHDT and CDR2 is YNNKEL (reference sequence). The CDR3 DNA follows: TGTGCCAGCAGCCAAGTAGGACTAGCGGGGGGGAATGAGCAGTTCTTC. It encodes CASSQVGLAGGNEQFF.

J is TRBJ1-6 and V is TRBV7-2; D is unclear. Germline V lookup: CDR1 SGHTA, CDR2 FQGNSA. The germline V and J ends were trimmed by 1 base and 8 bases, with 12 bases remaining between them. The CDR3 totals 15 residues. The CDR3 loop reads CASSLVARTDSPLHF. The CDR3 DNA reads as TGTGCCAGCAGCTTAGTAGCGAGGACTGATTCACCCCTCCACTTT.

This chain uses TRBV19 with TRBJ1-4; TRBD1 matches at 8 bases. Germline values: CDR1 LNHDA, CDR2 SQIVND (reference sequence). The V gene end was trimmed by 2 bases and the J gene end by 8 bases; junction bases not matched to a gene: 4. The CDR3 totals 14 residues. The CDR3 DNA is TGTGCCAGTAGTATACAGGGGGCTCGGGAAAAACTGTTTTTT. It is translated as CASSIQGAREKLFF.

V is TRBV5-1 and J is TRBJ2-5; 10 nucleotides line up with TRBD1. Germline V gives CDR1 SGHRS, CDR2 YFSETQ. J gave up 5 bases and V 7 bases, and 8 bases lay outside the gene matches. The CDR3 covers 14 residues. The CDR3 is CASAKTGGRETQYF. The CDR3, as DNA: TGCGCCAGCGCAAAGACAGGGGGCCGGGAGACCCAGTACTTC.